The sequence of this T cell receptor (beta chain) was determined in a study of T-cell reconstitution after alpha-beta-depleted transplantation in children (dated by TCRdb to the mid-2010s). For the wider study: The study quantitatively tracked T-cell immune reconstitution after TCRalphabeta/CD19-depleted allogeneic hematopoietic cell transplantation in children using TCR repertoire profiling.

Library preparation employed PCR. These reads were obtained on an Illumina HiSeq 2500. TCR library preparation used molecular barcoding, with unique molecular identifiers applied to normalize quantification of the TCRbeta repertoire. TCRdb reran the public reads through fastp at Q25 and MiXCR, keeping productive beta chains. When rows share a CDR3 protein, they turn into one entry using the most common DNA and genes. Counted in this sample were 500,000 to 600,000 distinct CDR3 sequences; 25% to 30% of them appeared once. The ten largest make up 30% to 40% of the sample. Results the study describes overall, beyond this receptor: Apparently early alphabetaT-cell count recovery about two months after transplant reportedly relied on only several hundred rapidly expanded clones derived from non-depleted graft cells. In some patients, the high TCRbeta diversity seen at day 60 was put down to recipient T cells and intrathymic progenitors that had survived conditioning. Over subsequent months, a decline in hyperexpanded clone frequencies was noted, and after one year, T-cell counts and TCRbeta diversity were mostly ascribed to newly produced T cells.

Read against the paper, the sample's treatment or condition label means: allogeneic hematopoietic cell transplantation with graft depleted of TCRalphabeta T cells and CD19 B cells. TCRalphabeta/CD19-depleted allogeneic hematopoietic cell grafts were given to the transplant recipients, all of whom were children. This clonotype came up a few times. It has no known antigen specificity. Base qualities are not recorded, but no much larger clone differs from it by a single base. Between the V and J ends, shortened by 3 bases and 4 bases respectively, the junction contains 12 bases. The CDR3 holds 13 amino acids from the cysteine to the phenylalanine. The CDR3 DNA has 39 bases and is translated from base 1. CDR1 and CDR2, per the germline V gene (reference sequence), are DFQATT and SNEGSKA.

The chain links TRBV20-1 with TRBJ2-5; confidence is insufficient to name the D gene. This clonotype originated in a boy less than two years old with Wiskott-Aldrich syndrome, due to receive a stem cell transplant. Sequencing was performed on PBMCs, taken before TCRalphabeta/CD19-depleted stem cell transplant. This receptor carries the CDR3 CSARVVPAETQYF. The base sequence is TGCAGTGCTAGGGTAGTCCCGGCAGAGACCCAGTACTTC.